This TCR beta chain was documented in a study of cytomegalovirus exposure and HLA in healthy donors. The PCR had 60 Vbeta and 13 Jbeta primers. Sequencing was performed with immunoSEQ multiplex PCR; in TCRdb, only in-frame clones are kept and a portion is missing. The sample lists over 200,000 clones; more than 85% were seen once. V lost 0 bases, J lost 10 bases, and 21 bases lay in between. The length of the CDR3 is 16 residues. CDR1 MGHRA and CDR2 YSYEKL come from the germline V gene. The sequencing sample was made of PBMCs. The chain recombines TRBV4-1 with TRBJ1-1; D unresolved. This receptor was obtained from a woman aged 18-29 years in good health and CMV-seronegative. CDR3 nucleotide sequence: TGCGCCAGCAGCCAAGAGCGTGGCTTGGGCGCAGGTGGAGCTTTCTTT. Translation gives CASSQERGLGAGGAFF.